The 28 T cell receptor beta chains presented below share a single source sample, sequenced in a study of molecular identifiers for immune sequencing clone quantification. TCRdb reprocessed the PCR reads with MiXCR, giving one entry per CDR3 protein. Of about 60,000 distinct CDR3 sequences in the sample, about 17% were seen once. The source material was naive CD8+ T cells from blood, with Jurkat cell RNA spiked in. Subset reported: FACS-sorted CD8+CD4-CCR7+CD45RA+ naive T cells. These receptors were taken from a human donor in good health. Some libraries in this study had Jurkat cell RNA spiked in.

This clonotype has ten or more counts. The chain joins TRBV4-1 to TRBJ1-1, with D possibly TRBD1 on 5 matching bases. V was cut by 1 base and J by 0 bases, with 12 bases left in between. Germline V CDR1 and CDR2: MGHRA, YSYEKL. The CDR3 sequence is 16 residues long. The CDR3 DNA reads TGCGCCAGCAGCCAAGTCTCGGGGGTCATGAACACTGAAGCTTTCTTT. This translates into CASSQVSGVMNTEAFF.

This clonotype was picked up many times. The CDR3 spells CASRGVAGENNEQFF. In nucleotides, the CDR3 is TGTGCCAGCAGAGGAGTAGCGGGAGAGAACAATGAGCAGTTCTTC. The chain joins TRBV2 to TRBJ2-1; 9 nucleotides agree with TRBD2. V dropped 6 bases and J dropped 5; count of bases not matched to a gene: 8. Germline-derived CDR1 and CDR2 are SNHLY and FYNNEI. This CDR3 has 15 residues.

This clonotype was seen many times. The chain uses TRBV20-1 and TRBJ1-4; TRBD1 aligns across 8 bases. With 6 bases clipped from V and 0 bases from J, the junction kept 6 bases outside the gene matches. The CDR3 runs 15 residues. Germline lookup yields CDR1 DFQATT and CDR2 SNEGSKA (reference sequence). CDR3 bases: TGCAGTGCCCGGGACAGGCACACAACTAATGAAAAACTGTTTTTT. Protein sequence: CSARDRHTTNEKLFF.

This clonotype appeared a few times. The chain joins TRBV20-1 to TRBJ1-1; 7 positions agree with TRBD1. Per germline, CDR1 DFQATT and CDR2 SNEGSKA (reference sequence). This CDR3 has 15 residues. V trimming: 6 bases; J trimming: 4 bases; junction bases outside the gene matches: 14. The CDR3, as DNA: TGCAGTGCCGCCCCCGCAGGGGGATTTAGCACTGAAGCTTTCTTT. It is translated as CSAAPAGGFSTEAFF.

This clonotype occurred many times. The chain joins TRBV15 to TRBJ2-3; D remains unclear. Germline lookup yields CDR1 LNHNV and CDR2 YYDKDF (reference sequence). Deletions cut 2 bases from V and 6 bases from J, with 6 bases between. CDR3 size: 12 residues. The CDR3 is CATSRISDTQYF. CDR3 DNA sequence: TGTGCCACCAGCAGAATCTCGGATACGCAGTATTTT.

This clonotype was found a few times. In DNA, the CDR3 is TGTGCCAGTAGTAAGTCCTCTATTGGGTCAGATACGCAGTATTTT. Amino acids: CASSKSSIGSDTQYF. This chain uses TRBV19 with TRBJ2-3; D uncertain. CDR3 length: 15 residues. CDR1 is LNHDA and CDR2 is SQIVND in the germline V gene (reference sequence). V shed 4 bases and J shed 4 bases, with 15 bases lying between them.

This clonotype showed up many times. J is TRBJ1-1 and V is TRBV19; D unresolved. CDR1 LNHDA and CDR2 SQIVND come from the germline V gene (reference sequence). V lost 7 bases, J lost 0 bases, and 12 bases lay in between. The CDR3 runs 14 residues. The CDR3 coding sequence is TGTGCCAGTAAGCTCCCGAGGGTGAACACTGAAGCTTTCTTT. Translation gives CASKLPRVNTEAFF.

This clonotype was seen repeatedly, ten times or more. The genes are TRBV12-3 or TRBV12-4 and TRBJ2-3; TRBD1 aligns across 8 bases. The CDR3 sequence is 15 residues long. V was pared by 6 bases and J by 4 bases, with 9 bases of the junction left unmatched. The CDR3 region has the DNA TGTGCCAGCAGCCACGGGACAGGTCACGCAGATACGCAGTATTTT. Translating gives CASSHGTGHADTQYF.

This clonotype was counted many times. The genes are TRBV7-9 and TRBJ1-1; a weak D match, TRBD1 (5 bases). The CDR3 consists of 12 residues. The germline gives CDR1 SEHNR, CDR2 FQNEAQ (reference sequence). Trimming cost V 7 bases and J 4 bases, with 10 bases left between them. In nucleotides, the CDR3 is TGTGCCAGCAACGCAGGGAGCACTGAAGCTTTCTTT. It codes for CASNAGSTEAFF. The entire variable domain, with the rest obtained from reference TRBV7-9 and TRBJ1-1, is as follows: DTGVSQNPRHKITKRGQNVTFRCDPISEHNRLYWYRQTLGQGPEFLTYFQNEAQLEKSRLLSDRFSAERPKGSFSTLEIQRTEQGDSAMYLCASNAGSTEAFFGQGTRLTVV.

This clonotype was seen ten or more times. The V call is TRBV12-3 or TRBV12-4, the J call TRBJ2-3; a possible D gene is TRBD1 (5 bases). Trimming took off 2 bases at V and 2 bases at J, with 17 bases between the two ends. The CDR3 contains 17 residues. The CDR3 sequence is CASSLLGARRYTDTQYF. The CDR3 nucleotides read TGTGCCAGCAGTTTACTTGGGGCGAGGAGATACACAGATACGCAGTATTTT.

The sample holds a few counts of this clonotype. A junction boundary mismatches the germline segment, possibly from a read error. This chain connects TRBV7-8 to TRBJ2-7; 7 nucleotides align to TRBD1. This CDR3 spans 15 amino acids. CDR1 and CDR2 from the germline V gene are SGHVS and FQNEAQ. The DNA for the CDR3 is TGTGCCAGCAGCCATGGGACAGATCTAATCTACGGGCAGTACTTC. Protein: CASSHGTDLIYGQYF. The entire variable domain, with the rest obtained from reference TRBV7-8 and TRBJ2-7, is as follows: GAGVSQSPRYKVAKRGQDVALRCDPISGHVSLFWYQQALGQGPEFLTYFQNEAQLDKSGLPSDRFFAERPEGSVSTLKIQRTQQEDSAVYLCASSHGTDLIYGQYFGPGTRLTVT.

This chain uses TRBV10-1 with TRBJ2-1; 7 nucleotides align to TRBD2. The CDR3 contains 16 residues. With 4 bases clipped from V and 8 bases from J, the junction kept 14 bases outside the gene matches. CDR1 and CDR2 from the germline V gene are WNHNN and SYGVQD (reference sequence). DNA for the CDR3: TGCGCCAGCAGTGGGTCGCTGACTAGCAGGTTCGATGAGCAGTTCTTC. It translates to CASSGSLTSRFDEQFF.

CDR3 sequence reads: CASSSSWPSGTNYNEQFF. The CDR3 DNA follows: TGTGCCAGCAGTTCCTCCTGGCCTAGCGGGACAAACTACAATGAGCAGTTCTTC. The rearrangement uses TRBV28 and TRBJ2-1; 9 nucleotides match TRBD2. Germline V gene lookup returns CDR1 MDHEN and CDR2 SYDVKM. Trimming cost V 4 bases and J 3 bases; bases outside gene matches: 13. The CDR3 runs to 18 residues.

This chain joins TRBV19 and TRBJ1-2; D not certain. Looked up from germline, CDR1 is LNHDA and CDR2 is SQIVND (reference sequence). The CDR3 is made up of 14 amino acids. Trimming stripped 6 bases from V and 2 bases from J, with 13 bases between. This chain's CDR3 is CASRHLGSNYGYTF. CDR3 nucleotides: TGTGCCAGTAGGCATTTGGGTTCCAACTATGGCTACACCTTC.

The chain has TRBV29-1 and TRBJ2-7; D is uncertain. V was shortened by 2 bases and J by 3 bases, with 11 bases between the two germline ends. The CDR3 has 13 residues. Germline V lookup: CDR1 SQVTM, CDR2 ANQGSEA. The CDR3, as DNA: TGCAGCGTTGAAACCCCGGACGGCTACGAGCAGTACTTC. This sequence encodes CSVETPDGYEQYF.

A note on this clonotype: Since a much larger clone is just one base distant, this may be a read error. The V call is TRBV24-1, the J call TRBJ1-2; D is unresolved. The CDR3 is made up of 13 amino acids. Germline V CDR1 and CDR2: KGHDR, SFDVKD. CDR3 nucleotide sequence: TGTGCCACCGGTGATTTCAATTGGCATGGCTACACCTTC. Protein sequence: CATGDFNWHGYTF.

As concerns this clonotype: A much larger clone lies one base from this, so it may be a read error. The chain is built from TRBV29-1 and TRBJ2-7; 11 bases match TRBD2. CDR3 length: 15 residues. CDR1 SQVTM and CDR2 ANQGSEA come from the germline V gene. The CDR3: CSVESGLAGGNEQHF. Written as DNA, the CDR3 is TGCAGCGTTGAATCAGGGCTAGCGGGAGGCAACGAGCAGCACTTC.

Details on this clonotype: The conserved closing phenylalanine or tryptophan is absent in this CDR3, likely reflecting a read error. V and J are TRBV24-1 and TRBJ2-4, with TRBD1 matching over 10 bases. The J segment lost 8 bases and the V segment lost 9 bases, leaving 9 bases of the junction unmatched. The CDR3 totals 14 residues. CDR1 KGHDR and CDR2 SFDVKD come from the germline V gene. CDR3 DNA sequence: TGTGCCACCCCGGAGACAGGGGGCACAGACATTCAGTACTCC. This codes for CATPETGGTDIQYS.

This clonotype was counted many times. The junction and the germline gene differ at one end; a read error may be behind it. The chain uses TRBV20-1 and TRBJ2-7; 7 bases map to TRBD2. The CDR3 runs to 12 residues. CDR1 is DFQATT and CDR2 is SNEGSKA in the germline V gene (reference sequence). The CDR3 here is CSARDVRESRFF. The CDR3 DNA follows: TGCAGTGCTAGAGACGTGCGGGAGAGCCGCTTTTTC.

This clonotype was observed at least ten times. The chain couples TRBV9 to TRBJ2-7, with TRBD1 as a possible D gene (5 bases). The CDR3 is 14 residues long. Germline CDR1 reads SGDLS; CDR2 reads YYNGEE. V was pared by 0 bases and J by 2 bases, with 9 bases between. Here the CDR3 reads CASSVGAGPYEQYF. The CDR3 DNA reads as TGTGCCAGCAGCGTAGGGGCAGGGCCCTACGAGCAGTACTTC.

There are many counts of this clonotype. V and J are TRBV7-9 and TRBJ2-2; D call uncertain. Germline V gene data show CDR1 as SEHNR and CDR2 as FQNEAQ (reference sequence). CDR3 size: 15 residues. Deletions cut 2 bases from V and 1 base from J, with 8 bases between. The chain's CDR3 is CASSLRERNTGELFF. The DNA for the CDR3 is TGTGCCAGCAGCTTACGCGAGAGGAACACCGGGGAGCTGTTTTTT.

Note on this clonotype: A much larger clone differs by one base, so this may be a read error. The chain combines TRBV7-6 with TRBJ2-5; D is uncertain. V lost 5 bases, J lost 2 bases, and 18 bases lay in between. This CDR3 contains 16 residues. Germline assignment: CDR1 SGHVS and CDR2 FNYEAQ. The CDR3 DNA follows: TGTGCCAGCAGCCCTCGACTGGGCCACATTCAAGAGACCCAGTACTTC. As protein: CASSPRLGHIQETQYF.

This clonotype was detected many times. V is TRBV20-1 and J is TRBJ1-1; D is unclear. From germline, CDR1 is DFQATT and CDR2 SNEGSKA (reference sequence). V was pared by 0 bases and J by 1 base, with 6 bases between. CDR3 length equals 13 residues. The CDR3 loop is CSARERRNTEAFF. The CDR3 coding sequence is TGCAGTGCTAGAGAACGGAGGAACACTGAAGCTTTCTTT.

The sample holds many counts of this clonotype. This chain connects TRBV27 to TRBJ2-1; 14 bases match TRBD2. The CDR3 length is 16 residues. The germline CDR1 and CDR2 sequences are MNHEY and SMNVEV (reference sequence). After removal of 4 bases from V and 3 bases from J, the junction contained 2 bases not matched to a gene. This CDR3 reads CASSSGLAGGYNEQFF. Written as DNA, the CDR3 is TGTGCCAGCAGTTCCGGACTAGCGGGGGGCTACAATGAGCAGTTCTTC.

At least ten counts were recorded for this clonotype. The genes are TRBV11-2 and TRBJ2-1; TRBD2 matches at 7 bases. J was trimmed by 9 bases and V by 0 bases; bases with no gene match: 8. Germline values: CDR1 SGHAT, CDR2 FQNNGV. The CDR3 spans 15 residues. CDR3 sequence: CASSLDLRLATEQFF. The CDR3 DNA is TGTGCCAGCAGCTTAGATCTAAGACTAGCAACTGAGCAGTTCTTC.

This clonotype was seen ten or more times. The V call is TRBV12-3 or TRBV12-4, the J call TRBJ1-4; maybe TRBD1 (5 bases). This CDR3 is 15 amino acids long. Trimming took off 6 bases at V and 0 bases at J, with 11 bases between the two ends. DNA for the CDR3: TGTGCCAGCAGAGGGGACGGATCAACTAATGAAAAACTGTTTTTT. The encoded protein is CASRGDGSTNEKLFF.

With regard to this clonotype: A much larger clonotype is one base distant, so this may be a read error. The chain is built from TRBV27 and TRBJ2-7; weak D call: TRBD2 (5 bases). The germline V gene encodes CDR1 MNHEY and CDR2 SMNVEV (reference sequence). The V end lost 5 bases, the J end lost 7 bases, and 12 bases lay between the germline ends. This CDR3 comprises 12 residues. CDR3 coding DNA: TGTGCCAGCAGTCTTGTGACGGGGGAGCAGTACTTC. Translation: CASSLVTGEQYF.

Comments on this clonotype: This clone may be a read error of a much larger clone one base away. This sequence joins TRBV9 and TRBJ1-3, with a tentative D call TRBD1 (5 bases). Per the germline V gene, CDR1 is SGDLS and CDR2 is YYNGEE. V was clipped by 0 bases and J by 11 bases, with 15 bases between them. The CDR3 spans 14 residues. The CDR3 region is CASSVEGSLHSIYF. The CDR3 bases are TGTGCCAGCAGCGTAGAGGGGAGTTTACACTCCATATATTTT.